The 3 T cell receptor beta chains below all came from one sample that was sequenced in a study of T cell responses to AZD1222 COVID-19 vaccine. Assay: immunoSEQ multiplex PCR; the TCRdb copy retains only in-frame clones and omits some. The table lists roughly 150,000 clones, 80% to 95% of them singletons, with 4.4% in the top ten. Sequenced here: peripheral blood, sampled on day 0 of AZD1222 vaccination. The receptors were sampled from an adult in good health.

The chain is built from TRBV3-1 (or the pseudogene TRBV3-2) and TRBJ2-3; 7 nucleotides align to TRBD1. V was clipped by 4 bases and J by 4 bases; unmatched bases: 8. CDR1 is LGHDT and CDR2 is YNNKEL in the germline V gene (reference sequence). The CDR3 loop spans 15 amino acids. CDR3 sequence (DNA): TGTGCCAGCAGCCCTATAGAGGGGGCAGCAGATACGCAGTATTTT. It is translated as CASSPIEGAADTQYF.

This rearrangement joins TRBV11-2 to TRBJ1-6, with D perhaps TRBD1 (6 bases). CDR3 length: 14 residues. From germline, CDR1 is SGHAT and CDR2 FQNNGV. V lost 1 base, J lost 13 bases, and 14 bases lay in between. DNA of the CDR3: TGTGCCAGCAGCTTAGTTCGGGGGCAAATGCCCCTCCACTTT. Amino acid sequence: CASSLVRGQMPLHF.

The table lists this clone with a few counts. The rearrangement links TRBV18 to TRBJ2-5; no clear D gene. Germline assignment: CDR1 KGHSH and CDR2 LQKENI. There are 14 residues in the CDR3. V lost 5 bases and J lost 2, with 12 bases in between. The CDR3 bases are TGTGCCAGCTCAAATAGCTCACTTCAAGAGACCCAGTACTTC. Protein sequence: CASSNSSLQETQYF.